This entry lists 23 T cell receptor beta chains sequenced from one sample in a study of blood T cell repertoires in COVID-19. Clones were read by immunoSEQ multiplex PCR, and TCRdb kept only the in-frame ones, dropping some. The data contain under 200,000 clones, roughly 80% of them singletons. Sequencing was performed on PBMCs or T cells enriched from blood (not recorded which). The receptors here all came from an older woman who had recovered from COVID-19.

The chain employs TRBV19 and TRBJ2-5; the D gene is possibly TRBD1 (6 bases). The CDR3 runs 14 residues. Trimming removed 5 bases from V and 2 bases from J, with 12 bases in between. Per the germline V gene, CDR1 is LNHDA and CDR2 is SQIVND (reference sequence). CDR3 region: CASSAGAKQETQYF. The CDR3 nucleotides are TGTGCCAGTAGTGCAGGGGCAAAACAAGAGACCCAGTACTTC.

The chain joins TRBV5-1 to TRBJ2-5; 9 nucleotides match TRBD1. CDR3 size: 16 residues. After removal of 1 base from V and 0 bases from J, the junction contained 4 bases not matched to a gene. Germline values: CDR1 SGHRS, CDR2 YFSETQ. The CDR3 sequence: CASSLYGQGYQETQYF. DNA of the CDR3: TGCGCCAGCAGCTTGTATGGACAGGGGTACCAAGAGACCCAGTACTTC.

CDR3 bases: TGCAGCATTAACAGGGGGCGTGATGGCTACACCTTC. Protein product: CSINRGRDGYTF. The rearrangement uses TRBV29-1 and TRBJ1-2; 9 nucleotides match TRBD1. The V segment lost 8 bases and the J segment 6 bases; nucleotides outside the gene matches: 7. The CDR3 runs to 12 residues. Per germline, CDR1 SQVTM and CDR2 ANQGSEA.

V is TRBV7-3 and J is TRBJ2-3; D is perhaps TRBD2 (5 bases). Per the germline V gene, CDR1 is SGHTA and CDR2 is FQGTGA. The V end was cut by 5 bases, the J end by 4 bases, with 10 bases between. The CDR3 loop spans 13 amino acids. The CDR3 loop is CASSPTRADTQYF. The CDR3 coding sequence is TGTGCCAGCAGCCCAACGCGGGCAGATACGCAGTATTTT.

The rearrangement uses TRBV6-4 and TRBJ2-1; 9 positions agree with TRBD2. After removal of 1 base from V and 5 bases from J, the junction contained 3 bases not matched to a gene. Germline V gives CDR1 MRHNA, CDR2 SNTAGT. The CDR3 runs 15 residues. CDR3 sequence: CASSDLAGGDNEQFF. Written as DNA, the CDR3 is TGTGCCAGCAGTGACTTGGCGGGGGGGGACAATGAGCAGTTCTTC.

In this sample, this clone turned up a few times. V is TRBV7-2 and J is TRBJ2-1; 12 bases line up with TRBD2. V shed 2 bases and J 13 bases; nucleotides not matched to a gene: 15. The germline gives CDR1 SGHTA, CDR2 FQGNSA. This CDR3 comprises 17 residues. DNA for the CDR3: TGTGCCAGCAGCTTAAGTTGGGGACTAGCGGGTGCATTTGGTCAGTTCTTC. Its translation is CASSLSWGLAGAFGQFF.

This rearrangement joins TRBV6-4 to TRBJ2-3, with D uncertain. Trimming took 5 bases from V and 4 from J, leaving 16 bases between them. The CDR3 covers 15 residues. Per germline, CDR1 MRHNA and CDR2 SNTAGT. The chain's CDR3 is CASSRSRQVPDTQYF. The CDR3 DNA follows: TGTGCCAGCAGTCGAAGTAGGCAGGTCCCAGATACGCAGTATTTT.

This chain uses TRBV4-1 with TRBJ2-7; 7 bases align to TRBD1. J lost 4 bases, V lost 1 base, and 10 bases had no gene match. The germline V gene encodes CDR1 MGHRA and CDR2 YSYEKL. There are 16 residues in the CDR3. The CDR3 here is CASSQVLGDRDYEQYF. DNA for the CDR3: TGCGCCAGCAGCCAAGTTTTAGGAGACAGGGATTACGAGCAGTACTTC.

V is TRBV2 and J is TRBJ2-1; TRBD2 matches 11 bases. There are 16 residues in the CDR3. Per the germline V gene, CDR1 is SNHLY and CDR2 is FYNNEI. J lost 8 bases, V lost 6 bases, and 12 bases had no gene match. The CDR3 sequence is CASSGPVAGGSDEQFF. In DNA, the CDR3 is TGTGCCAGCAGCGGGCCGGTAGCGGGGGGGAGCGATGAGCAGTTCTTC.

The CDR3 DNA follows: TGTGCTAGTGGTTTGACGGGCAGGGAAGCTGACACTGAAGCTTTCTTT. It translates to CASGLTGREADTEAFF. The chain uses TRBV12-5 and TRBJ1-1, with D possibly TRBD1 on 5 matching bases. The V end lost 2 bases, the J end lost 3 bases, and 16 bases lay between the germline ends. Germline loops: CDR1 LGHNT, CDR2 FRNRAP. The CDR3 contains 16 residues.

V gene TRBV7-2 combines with J gene TRBJ1-6, with 8 bases aligning to TRBD1. CDR1 is SGHTA, CDR2 FQGNSA, per germline. The trim removed 5 bases at V and 8 bases at J, leaving 8 bases unmatched. This CDR3 is built from 15 residues. This CDR3 reads CASSTRTGFDSPLHF. CDR3 in DNA: TGTGCCAGCAGCACTCGGACAGGGTTTGATTCACCCCTCCACTTT.

CDR3 bases: TGTGCCAGCAGCCCCGGGACTAGCGTTTACAATGAGCAGTTCTTC. Translating gives CASSPGTSVYNEQFF. The genes are TRBV13 and TRBJ2-1, with TRBD2 identical over 10 bases. V dropped 5 bases and J dropped 4; count of bases not matched to a gene: 5. CDR1 and CDR2 (germline): PRHDT, FYEKMQ (reference sequence). The CDR3 spans 15 residues.

J is TRBJ1-1 and V is TRBV7-2; 7 nucleotides agree with TRBD1. V gave up 5 bases and J gave up 4 bases; unmatched junction bases: 13. Germline V gene sequence: CDR1 SGHTA, CDR2 FQGNSA. The CDR3 length is 16 residues. The CDR3 DNA reads as TGTGCCAGCAGCCTCCGACAGGGAGGCACCCTCACTGAAGCTTTCTTT. Its protein product is CASSLRQGGTLTEAFF.

As concerns this clone: Germline is not matched at one junction end, which may reflect a read error. The chain is built from TRBV2 and TRBJ1-6; a possible D gene is TRBD1 (5 bases). The CDR3 has 11 residues. Germline values: CDR1 SNHLY, CDR2 FYNNEI. The CDR3 sequence is CASNRGRTRDF. CDR3 in DNA: TGTGCCAGCAATAGAGGGAGGACAAGGGACTTT.

This chain links TRBV11-2 with TRBJ2-3, with 9 bases fitting TRBD1. The V and J ends lost 6 bases and 6 bases, in that order; junction bases with no gene match: 4. The CDR3 spans 13 residues. Germline assignment: CDR1 SGHAT and CDR2 FQNNGV. The CDR3 DNA is TGTGCCAGCAGAAAGGACAGGGGTGATACGCAGTATTTT. It is translated as CASRKDRGDTQYF.

The table lists this clone with a count of one. CDR3 sequence reads: CAWRGQGRNQPQHF. DNA for the CDR3: TGTGCCTGGAGGGGACAGGGGAGGAATCAGCCCCAGCATTTT. The chain carries TRBV30 and TRBJ1-5, with 10 bases aligning to TRBD1. With V trimmed by 3 bases and J by 4 bases, 3 bases remained unmatched. The germline gives CDR1 GTSNPN, CDR2 SVGIG (reference sequence). This CDR3 comprises 14 residues.

The genes are TRBV7-9 and TRBJ2-7; possible D gene TRBD2, 7 bases. Trimming shortened V by 2 bases and J by 0 bases, and 11 bases separated the two germline ends. The V gene's germline CDR1 is SEHNR and CDR2 FQNEAQ (reference sequence). This CDR3 has 15 amino acids. The chain's CDR3 is CASSLTGGHSYEQYF. DNA of the CDR3: TGTGCCAGCAGCTTAACGGGGGGACACTCCTACGAGCAGTACTTC.

The chain recombines TRBV10-3 with TRBJ1-1; D is ambiguous. The CDR3 totals 11 residues. Germline V gene data show CDR1 as ENHRY and CDR2 as SYGVKD. The V end was cut by 7 bases, the J end by 1 base, with 4 bases between. The CDR3 nucleotides are TGTGCCATCAAACAGAACACTGAAGCTTTCTTT. It is translated as CAIKQNTEAFF.

The chain links TRBV27 to TRBJ2-7, with a possible D match to TRBD1 (5 bases). This CDR3 is built from 16 residues. Deletions cut 10 bases from V and 0 bases from J, with 22 bases between. CDR1 is MNHEY, CDR2 SMNVEV, per germline (reference sequence). CDR3 coding DNA: TGTGCCACCACAGGAAGGGGTGGACCACTCTCCTACGAGCAGTACTTC. Translation gives CATTGRGGPLSYEQYF.

The CDR3 loop reads CASSVRQDYGYTF. In DNA form, the CDR3 reads TGTGCCAGCAGTGTTAGGCAGGATTATGGCTACACCTTC. The chain links TRBV2 to TRBJ1-2; D not certain. Germline V gene sequence: CDR1 SNHLY, CDR2 FYNNEI. The CDR3 consists of 13 residues. V lost 4 bases, J lost 5 bases, and 11 bases lay in between.

The chain employs TRBV30 and TRBJ2-7; D is uncertain. There are 12 residues in the CDR3. Germline assignment: CDR1 GTSNPN and CDR2 SVGIG (reference sequence). With 2 bases removed from V and 6 bases from J, the gap between germline ends came to 11 bases. CDR3 in DNA: TGTGCCTGGAGTTCCAACTACGGCGAGCAGTACTTC. It yields the protein CAWSSNYGEQYF.

The V and J genes are TRBV10-2 and TRBJ2-3; 8 bases align to TRBD1. Germline V lookup: CDR1 WSHSY, CDR2 SAAADI. J gave up 5 bases and V 5 bases, and 3 bases lay outside the gene matches. This CDR3 has 13 amino acids. CDR3: CASSSDRGDTQYF. The CDR3 DNA sequence: TGCGCCAGCAGTTCCGACAGGGGAGATACGCAGTATTTT.

The chain employs TRBV12-3 or TRBV12-4 and TRBJ2-7, with unresolved D. V was trimmed by 8 bases and J by 1 base, leaving 6 bases between them. The CDR3 is made up of 11 amino acids. DNA of the CDR3: TGTGCCAGCTCGTATTCCTACGAGCAGTACTTC. Encoded protein: CASSYSYEQYF.